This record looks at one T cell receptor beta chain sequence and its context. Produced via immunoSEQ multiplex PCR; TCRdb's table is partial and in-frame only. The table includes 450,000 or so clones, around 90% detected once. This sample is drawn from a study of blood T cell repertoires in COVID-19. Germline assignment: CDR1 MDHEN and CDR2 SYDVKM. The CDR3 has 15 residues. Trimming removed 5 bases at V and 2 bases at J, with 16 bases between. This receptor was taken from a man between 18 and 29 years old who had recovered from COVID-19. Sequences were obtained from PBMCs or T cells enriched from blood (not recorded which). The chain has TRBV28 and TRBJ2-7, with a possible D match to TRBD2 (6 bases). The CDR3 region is CASSPLGRETYEQYF. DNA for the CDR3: TGTGCCAGCAGTCCCCTCGGGCGGGAAACCTACGAGCAGTACTTC.